This is a list of T cell receptor beta chains from one sample in a study of T cells in Graves' hyperthyroidism and ophthalmopathy. In TCRdb, the multiplex PCR reads were re-called with MiXCR into one record per CDR3 protein. The table has 550,000 to 850,000 distinct CDR3 sequences, around a sixth seen once. Sequenced sample: blood. These receptor sequences come from a woman in her forties or fifties with Graves' hyperthyroidism that later progressed to Graves' ophthalmopathy. Each CDR3 is given with its conserved first and last residue. The D gene is left open where the match is weak. Rows may omit the clone size; those that give it use once, few, many or a size class.

size: NA; V: TRBV29-1; D: NA; J: TRBJ2-6; CDR3: CSVEGGPSGANVLTF
size: NA; V: TRBV2; D: NA; J: TRBJ1-6; CDR3: CASSDLTGALYNSPLHF
size: many; V: TRBV5-1; D: NA; J: TRBJ2-5; CDR3: CASSLEGAPDETQYF
size: few; V: TRBV4-1; D: NA; J: TRBJ2-5; CDR3: CASSQVGRHQETQYF
size: many; V: TRBV6-1; D: NA; J: TRBJ2-7; CDR3: CASSTSGSSYEQYF
size: many; V: TRBV30; D: NA; J: TRBJ2-7; CDR3: CAWSEGVEDEQYF
size: NA; V: TRBV2; D: NA; J: TRBJ2-3; CDR3: CASSLHWDRVTDTQYF
size: few; V: TRBV7-9; D: NA; J: TRBJ2-3; CDR3: CASSLPGDTDTQYF
size: few; V: TRBV30; D: NA; J: TRBJ2-1; CDR3: CAWSPGQGSSCNEQFF
size: few; V: TRBV19; D: TRBD2; J: TRBJ2-1; CDR3: CPKGELAAREGNEQFF
size: NA; V: TRBV7-2; D: TRBD1; J: TRBJ2-1; CDR3: CASSPITGTGISEQFF
size: few; V: TRBV7-9; D: NA; J: TRBJ2-4; CDR3: CASSLLALTLPHIQYF
size: NA; V: TRBV6-1; D: NA; J: TRBJ2-5; CDR3: CASSEGNVQETQYF